This T cell receptor (beta chain) was identified during a study of cytomegalovirus exposure and HLA in healthy donors. Study observations and caveats: The dataset shows that most TCR sequences were rare, while some public TCRs occurred in many donors.

Germline loops: CDR1 SGHAT, CDR2 FQDESV (reference sequence). CDR3 length: 15 residues. About this clone: Its antigen remains unidentified. Compared with germline, one end of the junction differs, possibly owing to a read error.

In the PCR, 60 Vbeta and 13 Jbeta primers were used. Clones were sequenced by immunoSEQ multiplex PCR, and TCRdb holds only the in-frame ones, with some missing. The profile shows roughly 100,000 clones, over 60% of them singletons. The sequence was obtained from a man aged 40-50 years in good health and CMV-seropositive. The chain combines TRBV11-1 with TRBJ2-3, with 8 nucleotides matching TRBD1. Material for sequencing was PBMCs. The chain's CDR3 is CTSSFLATGADTQYF. The DNA of the CDR3 is TGTACCAGCAGCTTTTTGGCGACAGGGGCAGATACGCAGTATTTT.